The 5 T cell receptor beta chains given below trace back to one sample, sequenced in a study of neurological immune-mediated disorders. Each CDR3 protein gets one entry after TCRdb re-called the 5' RACE reads with MiXCR. The data show roughly 25,000 distinct CDR3 sequences, about 13% seen once. Time point in this sample: technical triplicate 1. Sequencing was carried out using CD4+ T cells from blood. All receptors derive from a female donor with HTLV-1-associated myelopathy (HAM/TSP).

This clonotype was observed at least ten times. This chain connects TRBV27 to TRBJ1-1; 10 nucleotides match TRBD1. The CDR3 covers 14 residues. The V gene's germline CDR1 is MNHEY and CDR2 SMNVEV (reference sequence). The V gene end was trimmed by 7 bases and the J gene end by 4 bases; junction bases not matched to a gene: 6. CDR3 DNA sequence: TGTGCCAGCAAAGACCGGGACAGGGGCACTGAAGCTTTCTTT. Its translation: CASKDRDRGTEAFF.

At least ten counts were recorded for this clonotype. CDR3 nucleotide sequence: TGTGCCAGCAGCTCCACTAGCGGGAGGGCCGCCGACACCGGGGAGCTGTTTTTT. As protein: CASSSTSGRAADTGELFF. The rearrangement links TRBV7-3 to TRBJ2-2; TRBD2 matches at 13 bases. Trimming took 4 bases from V and 3 from J; bases not matched to a gene: 8. There are 18 residues in the CDR3. Per germline, CDR1 SGHTA and CDR2 FQGTGA.

Ten or more counts support this clonotype. This chain connects TRBV9 to TRBJ1-2; 10 bases align to TRBD1. V shed 7 bases, J shed 8 bases, and the junction held 14 bases outside the gene matches. Per germline, CDR1 SGDLS and CDR2 YYNGEE. The CDR3 has 15 residues. The CDR3: CASSFGTGTGEGYTF. CDR3 nucleotides: TGTGCCAGCTCGTTCGGGACAGGGACAGGGGAAGGCTACACCTTC.

This clonotype was seen ten or more times. This chain uses TRBV5-1 with TRBJ2-3, with D maybe TRBD1 (6 bases). The germline V gene has CDR1 SGHRS and CDR2 YFSETQ. The V and J ends lost 0 bases and 0 bases respectively, with 14 bases between them. The CDR3 has 17 residues. CDR3 nucleotides: TGCGCCAGCAGCTTGGTGGGCGCAGGGGATAGCACAGATACGCAGTATTTT. Its protein is CASSLVGAGDSTDTQYF.

This clonotype has at least ten counts. CDR3 loop: CASSFSTSGGTDTQYF. The CDR3 DNA follows: TGTGCCAGCAGCTTCTCGACTAGCGGGGGCACAGATACGCAGTATTTT. This chain joins TRBV5-4 and TRBJ2-3, with 11 bases lining up with TRBD2. Germline values: CDR1 SGHNT, CDR2 YYREEE (reference sequence). The CDR3 is made up of 16 amino acids. V shed 2 bases and J 1 base; nucleotides not matched to a gene: 3.